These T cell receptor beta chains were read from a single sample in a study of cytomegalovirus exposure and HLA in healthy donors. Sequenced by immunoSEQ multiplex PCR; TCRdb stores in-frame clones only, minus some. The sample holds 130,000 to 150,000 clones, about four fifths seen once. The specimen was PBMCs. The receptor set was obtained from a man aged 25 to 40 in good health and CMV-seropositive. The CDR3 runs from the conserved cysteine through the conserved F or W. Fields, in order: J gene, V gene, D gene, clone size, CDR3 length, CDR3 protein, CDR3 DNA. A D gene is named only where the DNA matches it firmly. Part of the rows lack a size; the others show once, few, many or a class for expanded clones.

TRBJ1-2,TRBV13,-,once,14,CASSFSRSIYGYTF,TGTGCCAGCAGCTTTTCCCGAAGCATCTATGGCTACACCTTC
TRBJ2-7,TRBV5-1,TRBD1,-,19,CASSPAERGRRFYSYEQYF,TGCGCCAGCAGCCCCGCCGAGAGGGGGCGAAGGTTTTACTCCTACGAGCAGTACTTC
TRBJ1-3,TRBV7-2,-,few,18,CASSLNRSFRGSGNTIYF,TGTGCCAGCAGCTTGAACCGTTCATTTAGGGGCTCTGGAAACACCATATATTTT
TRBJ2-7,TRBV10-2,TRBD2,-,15,CASSEDGRAGGEQYF,TGCGCCAGCAGTGAGGACGGGAGGGCCGGTGGCGAGCAGTACTTC
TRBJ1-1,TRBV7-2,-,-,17,CASSLTLGGAENTEAFF,TGTGCCAGCAGCCTTACTCTTGGGGGGGCGGAAAACACTGAAGCTTTCTTT
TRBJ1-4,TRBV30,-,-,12,CAWRPDSEKLFF,TGTGCCTGGAGACCTGACTCCGAAAAACTGTTTTTT
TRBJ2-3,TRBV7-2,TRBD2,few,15,CASSDRLASTDTQYF,TGTGCCAGCAGCGATAGACTAGCGAGCACAGATACGCAGTATTTT
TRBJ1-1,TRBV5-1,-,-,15,CASSLAGGVGTEAFF,TGCGCCAGCAGCTTGGCGGGGGGCGTAGGCACTGAAGCTTTCTTT
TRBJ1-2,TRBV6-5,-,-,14,CASSPFDPSDGYTF,TGTGCCAGCAGCCCCTTTGATCCATCGGATGGCTACACCTTC
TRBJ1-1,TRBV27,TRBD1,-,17,CASSGMGGTGGNTEAFF,TGTGCCAGCAGCGGAATGGGCGGGACAGGGGGCAACACTGAAGCTTTCTTT
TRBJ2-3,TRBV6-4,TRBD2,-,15,CASSRYAGVGDTQYF,TGTGCCAGCAGTCGGTACGCGGGGGTGGGAGATACGCAGTATTTT
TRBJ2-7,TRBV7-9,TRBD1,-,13,CASSFGTGREQYF,TGTGCCAGCAGCTTCGGGACAGGGCGCGAGCAGTACTTC
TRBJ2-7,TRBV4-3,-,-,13,CASSSYSGYEQYF,TGCGCCAGCAGCTCATACAGTGGGTACGAGCAGTACTTC
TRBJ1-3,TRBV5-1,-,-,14,CASSWDNSGNTIYF,TGCGCCAGCAGCTGGGACAACTCTGGAAACACCATATATTTT
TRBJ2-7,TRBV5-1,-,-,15,CASSLASGTHYEQYF,TGCGCCAGCAGCTTGGCCTCCGGGACACACTACGAGCAGTACTTC
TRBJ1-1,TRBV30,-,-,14,CAWSFYERVTEAFF,TGTGCCTGGAGTTTCTACGAGAGGGTCACTGAAGCTTTCTTT
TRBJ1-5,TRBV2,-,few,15,CASSEVELFNQPQHF,TGTGCCAGCAGTGAAGTTGAGCTTTTCAATCAGCCCCAGCATTTT
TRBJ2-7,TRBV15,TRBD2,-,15,CAASRVAGTRGEQYF,TGTGCCGCCAGCAGAGTAGCCGGGACTAGGGGCGAGCAGTACTTC
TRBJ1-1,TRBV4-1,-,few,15,CASSQEDGGYGEAFF,TGCGCCAGCAGCCAAGAAGATGGAGGCTATGGTGAAGCTTTCTTT
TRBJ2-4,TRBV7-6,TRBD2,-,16,CASSLLAGEAKNIQYF,TGTGCCAGCAGCTTACTGGCGGGAGAAGCCAAAAACATTCAGTACTTC
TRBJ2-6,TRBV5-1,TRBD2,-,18,CASSLFASGGSGANVLTF,TGCGCCAGCAGCTTGTTTGCTAGCGGGGGGTCTGGGGCCAACGTCCTGACTTTC
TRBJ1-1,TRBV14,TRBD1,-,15,CATSGTGQFNTEAFF,TGTGCCACCTCGGGGACAGGGCAGTTCAACACTGAAGCTTTCTTT
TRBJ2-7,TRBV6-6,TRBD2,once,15,CASRPTSGGHEEQYF,TGTGCCAGCAGACCGACTAGCGGGGGCCACGAAGAGCAGTACTTC
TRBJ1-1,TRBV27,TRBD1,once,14,CASSYGQGNTEAFF,TGTGCCAGCAGTTACGGACAGGGGAACACTGAAGCTTTCTTT
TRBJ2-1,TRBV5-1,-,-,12,CASSYTTDEQFF,TGCGCCAGCAGCTACACTACGGATGAGCAGTTCTTC
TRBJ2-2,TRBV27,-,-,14,CASSLSVSSGELFF,TGTGCCAGCAGTTTATCAGTGAGTTCCGGGGAGCTGTTTTTT
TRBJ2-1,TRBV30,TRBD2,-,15,CATTSGLGTGNEQFF,TGTGCCACGACTAGCGGGCTAGGTACAGGGAATGAGCAGTTCTTC
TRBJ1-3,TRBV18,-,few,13,CASSPQAEDTIYF,TGTGCCAGCTCACCACAAGCTGAGGACACCATATATTTT
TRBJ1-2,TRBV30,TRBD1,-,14,CAWTSRGFLYGYTF,TGTGCCTGGACGAGCAGGGGGTTCCTCTATGGCTACACCTTC
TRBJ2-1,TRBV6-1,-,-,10,CASNRDEQFF,TGTGCCAGCAACCGGGATGAGCAGTTCTTC
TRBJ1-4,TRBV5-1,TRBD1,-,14,CASSLGTGAEKLFF,TGCGCCAGCAGCCTCGGGACAGGGGCCGAAAAACTGTTTTTT
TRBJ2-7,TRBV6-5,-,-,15,CASSYSLSTGYEQYF,TGTGCCAGCAGTTACTCATTGAGTACTGGCTACGAGCAGTACTTC
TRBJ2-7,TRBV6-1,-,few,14,CASSLQGRVHEQYF,TGTGCCAGCAGTCTACAGGGAAGGGTCCACGAGCAGTACTTC